The 19 T cell receptor beta chains below all came from one sample that was sequenced in a study of long-term antiretroviral therapy in people with HIV. At survey level, the immunoSEQ assay was run in its v3.0 version. Here immunoSEQ multiplex PCR was the method, and the copy in TCRdb shows in-frame clones only, minus some. The table records tens of thousands of clones, 70% to 90% of them present only once. The sample consisted of unsorted PBMCs, taken 0.6 years after starting antiretroviral therapy. The receptors come from a man in his 60s with HIV.

The chain uses TRBV27 and TRBJ2-5; D gene uncertain. The germline V gene has CDR1 MNHEY and CDR2 SMNVEV (reference sequence). The CDR3 loop spans 13 amino acids. V was pared by 1 base and J by 5 bases, with 8 bases between. The chain's CDR3 is CASSLLEGETQYF. DNA for the CDR3: TGTGCCAGCAGTTTATTAGAAGGGGAGACCCAGTACTTC.

This chain connects TRBV7-9 to TRBJ2-7; TRBD1 or TRBD2 may be the D gene (5 bases each). Looked up from germline, CDR1 is SEHNR and CDR2 is FQNEAQ (reference sequence). This CDR3 is 13 amino acids long. Trimming pared 3 bases from V and 2 bases from J, leaving 8 bases between. The CDR3 nucleotides are TGTGCCAGCAGCTTCGGGGCCGCCTACGAGCAGTACTTC. This sequence encodes CASSFGAAYEQYF.

The chain combines TRBV2 with TRBJ2-5, with 7 bases fitting TRBD2. The DNA end favors TRBJ2-7, so the J call may be wrong. Per germline, CDR1 SNHLY and CDR2 FYNNEI. The CDR3 consists of 15 residues. The CDR3 loop is CASRIAGLVPYEQYF. The DNA of the CDR3 is TGTGCCAGCAGAATAGCGGGCCTGGTTCCCTACGAGCAGTACTTC.

This sequence joins TRBV6-6 and TRBJ2-5; D gene ambiguous. The J call could be wrong; TRBJ2-7 is a better fit for the DNA end. The germline CDR1 and CDR2 sequences are MNHNY and SVGAGI (reference sequence). CDR3 length: 14 residues. The CDR3 DNA is TGTGCCAGCCGCTCCACAGATCTCTCCTACGAGCAGTACTTC. Its translation is CASRSTDLSYEQYF.

The sample holds a few counts of this clone. The V and J genes are TRBV19 and TRBJ1-5, with TRBD1 matching 8 bases. The CDR3 loop spans 13 amino acids. The ends lost 5 bases at V and 7 bases at J; junction bases unmatched: 4. Germline V gene sequence: CDR1 LNHDA, CDR2 SQIVND (reference sequence). The CDR3 spells CASSQGARQPQHF. The CDR3, as DNA: TGTGCCAGTAGTCAGGGGGCTCGGCAGCCCCAGCATTTT.

Only a few counts were recorded for this clone. The chain has TRBV19 and TRBJ1-5; D remains ambiguous. Germline lookup yields CDR1 LNHDA and CDR2 SQIVND (reference sequence). V gave up 7 bases and J gave up 6 bases, with 10 bases separating them. This CDR3 has 12 residues. In DNA, the CDR3 is TGTGCCAGTAAGTATGGTGTTCAGCCCCAGCATTTT. This encodes CASKYGVQPQHF.

V is TRBV7-6 and J is TRBJ2-2, with D unclear. The CDR3 sequence is 16 residues long. The germline V gene has CDR1 SGHVS and CDR2 FNYEAQ. V dropped 0 bases and J dropped 3 bases, with 11 bases sitting between them. In nucleotides, the CDR3 is TGTGCCAGCAGCTTAGCTGGTCCCACTTACACCGGGGAGCTGTTTTTT. Amino acids: CASSLAGPTYTGELFF.

The CDR3 sequence: CASTPTAQETQYF. The CDR3 DNA sequence: TGCGCCAGCACGCCTACGGCCCAAGAGACCCAGTACTTC. The chain employs TRBV5-1 and TRBJ2-5; D remains ambiguous. This CDR3 has 13 amino acids. Germline V gives CDR1 SGHRS, CDR2 YFSETQ. The V end lost 6 bases, the J end lost 1 base, and 10 bases lay between the germline ends.

The genes are TRBV5-1 and TRBJ1-2, with D unresolved. The CDR3 length is 16 residues. With 4 bases removed from V and 7 bases from J, the gap between germline ends came to 23 bases. Germline V lookup: CDR1 SGHRS, CDR2 YFSETQ. The DNA for the CDR3 is TGCGCCAGCAGCATTTTCAGCTCGGGTCAGGACGGTGGCTACACCTTC. This translates into CASSIFSSGQDGGYTF.

The CDR3: CSAIQGGGYTF. Here the CDR3 DNA reads TGCAGTGCCATTCAGGGGGGAGGCTACACCTTC. This chain links TRBV20-1 with TRBJ1-2, with TRBD1 matching over 7 bases. J gave up 8 bases and V 6 bases, and 6 bases lay outside the gene matches. Germline assignment: CDR1 DFQATT and CDR2 SNEGSKA (reference sequence). The CDR3 extends over 11 amino acids.

The table lists this clone with a count of one. The chain combines TRBV7-8 with TRBJ2-1; tentative D call: TRBD2 (5 bases). Germline CDR1 SGHVS, CDR2 FQNEAQ. There are 16 residues in the CDR3. V lost 5 bases, J lost 3 bases, and 17 bases lay in between. This CDR3 is CASSPSRVYLYNEQFF. CDR3 DNA sequence: TGTGCCAGCAGCCCATCGCGGGTTTACCTCTACAATGAGCAGTTCTTC.

The chain combines TRBV7-3 with TRBJ2-5; D not certain. Trimming shortened V by 4 bases and J by 1 base, and 1 base separated the two germline ends. The germline gives CDR1 SGHTA, CDR2 FQGTGA. There are 11 residues in the CDR3. The chain's CDR3 is CASSSQETQYF. CDR3 nucleotide sequence: TGTGCCAGCAGCTCCCAAGAGACCCAGTACTTC.

The V and J genes are TRBV4-3 and TRBJ1-4; no clear D gene. Looked up from germline, CDR1 is LGHNA and CDR2 is YSLEER. CDR3 size: 15 residues. V lost 1 base, J lost 5 bases, and 11 bases lay in between. CDR3: CASSQGTNPNEKLFF. CDR3 DNA: TGCGCCAGCAGCCAAGGCACGAATCCCAATGAAAAACTGTTTTTT.

This clone was recorded a few times. This sequence joins TRBV18 and TRBJ2-7; no firm D call. The CDR3 sequence is 12 residues long. The V gene's germline CDR1 is KGHSH and CDR2 LQKENI. The germline V and J ends were trimmed by 6 bases and 5 bases, with 11 bases remaining between them. CDR3 in amino acids: CASSVSRDEQYF. As DNA, the CDR3 is TGTGCCAGCTCCGTATCAAGGGACGAGCAGTACTTC.

The V gene is TRBV2, the J gene TRBJ1-1, with 8 bases lining up with TRBD1. The junction had 9 bases not matched to a gene; V was cut back by 7 bases and J by 8 bases. The CDR3 is 13 residues long. The germline V gene encodes CDR1 SNHLY and CDR2 FYNNEI. For the CDR3, the DNA is TGTGCCAGCATTATGACAGGGGCCAGGGAAGCTTTCTTT. It is translated as CASIMTGAREAFF.

The V call is TRBV28, the J call TRBJ2-5; 7 bases fit TRBD2. The CDR3 has 14 residues. The V gene end was trimmed by 2 bases and the J gene end by 0 bases; junction bases not matched to a gene: 0. Germline CDR1 is MDHEN and CDR2 is SYDVKM. This CDR3 is CASSLAGDQETQYF. CDR3 sequence (DNA): TGTGCCAGCAGTTTAGCGGGGGACCAAGAGACCCAGTACTTC.

The chain employs TRBV7-8 and TRBJ2-5; TRBD2 matches 8 bases. The CDR3 spans 13 residues. The germline gives CDR1 SGHVS, CDR2 FQNEAQ. DNA of the CDR3: TGTGGGACTAGCAGGACCTACCAAGAGACCCAGTACTTC. As protein: CGTSRTYQETQYF.

The rearrangement links TRBV5-1 to TRBJ2-7, with 8 bases matching TRBD2. V was clipped by 2 bases and J by 2 bases; unmatched bases: 3. CDR1 and CDR2 from the germline V gene are SGHRS and YFSETQ. The CDR3 contains 14 residues. This chain's CDR3 is CASSFSGLAYEQYF. CDR3 nucleotides: TGCGCCAGCAGCTTCTCGGGACTAGCCTACGAGCAGTACTTC. The full variable domain, with the rest looked up from reference TRBV5-1 and TRBJ2-7, is KAGVTQTPRYLIKTRGQQVTLSCSPISGHRSVSWYQQTPGQGLQFLFEYFSETQRNKGNFPGRFSGRQFSNSRSEMNVSTLELGDSALYLCASSFSGLAYEQYFGPGTRLTVT.

V usage is TRBV30 and J usage is TRBJ2-1; a possible D gene is TRBD2 (5 bases). Trimming took off 0 bases at V and 2 bases at J, with 11 bases between the two ends. Germline CDR1 and CDR2: GTSNPN and SVGIG (reference sequence). CDR3 length: 15 residues. CDR3 sequence: CAWSVLLGAYNEQFF. The DNA of the CDR3 is TGTGCCTGGAGTGTATTACTAGGTGCCTACAATGAGCAGTTCTTC.